Sequencing of this TCR beta chain was carried out in a study of shared clonotypes between healthy human individuals. Repertoires were generated with immunoSEQ multiplex PCR, while TCRdb's copy carries only in-frame clones and drops some. The top ten hold approximately 0.4% of the sample, which has 1,400,000 or so clones, around 98.5% seen once. Sequenced material: naive CD4+ T cells sorted from blood. The subset denotes: CD45RA+ positively selected. The receptor comes from a young man in good health.

CDR3 DNA: TGTGCCAGCCTGAGGGTGGGCTTCCACAATGAGCAGTTCTTC. Protein product: CASLRVGFHNEQFF. The J gene is TRBJ2-1, the V gene TRBV7-9; the D gene is possibly TRBD2 (5 bases). From germline, CDR1 is SEHNR and CDR2 FQNEAQ (reference sequence). The V and J ends lost 8 bases and 5 bases respectively, with 16 bases between them. The CDR3 contains 14 residues.